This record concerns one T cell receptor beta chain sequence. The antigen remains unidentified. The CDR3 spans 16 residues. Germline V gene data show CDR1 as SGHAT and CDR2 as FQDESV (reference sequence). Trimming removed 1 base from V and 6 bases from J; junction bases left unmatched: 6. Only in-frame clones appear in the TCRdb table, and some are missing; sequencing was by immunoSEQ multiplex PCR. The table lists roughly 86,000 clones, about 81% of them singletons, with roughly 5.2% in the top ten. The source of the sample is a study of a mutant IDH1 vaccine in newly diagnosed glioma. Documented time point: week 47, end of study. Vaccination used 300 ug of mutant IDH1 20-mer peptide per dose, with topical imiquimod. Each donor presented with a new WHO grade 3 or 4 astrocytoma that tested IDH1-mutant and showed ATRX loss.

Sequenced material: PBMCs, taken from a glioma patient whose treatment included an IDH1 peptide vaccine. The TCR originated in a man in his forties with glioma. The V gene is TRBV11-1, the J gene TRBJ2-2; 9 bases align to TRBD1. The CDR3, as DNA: TGTGCCAGCAGCTTAGGTGGGACAGGGAAGTCCGGGGAGCTGTTTTTT. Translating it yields CASSLGGTGKSGELFF.